This T cell receptor beta chain was captured by sequencing in a study of blood T cells in healthy people across ages. A second PCR, run for roughly 7 to 12 cycles, used a sample-barcoded 5' primer plus a J-beta primer mix. TCRdb fed the 5' RACE reads into MiXCR, producing one record per CDR3 protein. The sample shows about 1.4 million distinct CDR3 sequences, approximately 59% of them seen only once. Germline CDR1 reads MNHEY; CDR2 reads SVGAGI. The trim removed 6 bases at V and 2 bases at J, leaving 6 bases unmatched. The CDR3 sequence is 15 residues long. The sample consisted of blood. This receptor was identified in a man aged 18 to 29 in good health. The chain employs TRBV6-5 and TRBJ1-5, with 8 positions matching TRBD1. CDR3 sequence reads: CASRRQGNGNQPQHF. CDR3 in DNA: TGTGCCAGCAGACGACAGGGGAATGGCAATCAGCCCCAGCATTTT.